The sequence of this TCR beta chain was determined in a study of lymphopenia after photon versus proton radiotherapy. Measured with immunoSEQ multiplex PCR; TCRdb has only the in-frame clones, and not every one. The table records about 14,000 clones, about 79% of them present only once. The CDR3 sequence is 17 residues long. Germline V gene sequence: CDR1 KGHSH, CDR2 LQKENI. V shed 3 bases, J shed 2 bases, and the junction held 9 bases outside the gene matches. Study-wide results and caveats: Under photons, naive T cells and diversity fell while effector/memory populations rose. Better survival with proton therapy was suggested as possible, not demonstrated.

In this sample, this clone turned up a few times. Its target is not known. The receptor comes from a man aged 50-59 years with gastric cancer. Specimen: peripheral blood, collected from a patient treated with photon-based radiotherapy. The chain combines TRBV18 with TRBJ2-2, with 7 bases matching TRBD1. The CDR3 reads CASSPVFGQDNTGELFF. CDR3 coding DNA: TGTGCCAGCTCACCGGTTTTTGGACAGGATAACACCGGGGAGCTGTTTTTT.